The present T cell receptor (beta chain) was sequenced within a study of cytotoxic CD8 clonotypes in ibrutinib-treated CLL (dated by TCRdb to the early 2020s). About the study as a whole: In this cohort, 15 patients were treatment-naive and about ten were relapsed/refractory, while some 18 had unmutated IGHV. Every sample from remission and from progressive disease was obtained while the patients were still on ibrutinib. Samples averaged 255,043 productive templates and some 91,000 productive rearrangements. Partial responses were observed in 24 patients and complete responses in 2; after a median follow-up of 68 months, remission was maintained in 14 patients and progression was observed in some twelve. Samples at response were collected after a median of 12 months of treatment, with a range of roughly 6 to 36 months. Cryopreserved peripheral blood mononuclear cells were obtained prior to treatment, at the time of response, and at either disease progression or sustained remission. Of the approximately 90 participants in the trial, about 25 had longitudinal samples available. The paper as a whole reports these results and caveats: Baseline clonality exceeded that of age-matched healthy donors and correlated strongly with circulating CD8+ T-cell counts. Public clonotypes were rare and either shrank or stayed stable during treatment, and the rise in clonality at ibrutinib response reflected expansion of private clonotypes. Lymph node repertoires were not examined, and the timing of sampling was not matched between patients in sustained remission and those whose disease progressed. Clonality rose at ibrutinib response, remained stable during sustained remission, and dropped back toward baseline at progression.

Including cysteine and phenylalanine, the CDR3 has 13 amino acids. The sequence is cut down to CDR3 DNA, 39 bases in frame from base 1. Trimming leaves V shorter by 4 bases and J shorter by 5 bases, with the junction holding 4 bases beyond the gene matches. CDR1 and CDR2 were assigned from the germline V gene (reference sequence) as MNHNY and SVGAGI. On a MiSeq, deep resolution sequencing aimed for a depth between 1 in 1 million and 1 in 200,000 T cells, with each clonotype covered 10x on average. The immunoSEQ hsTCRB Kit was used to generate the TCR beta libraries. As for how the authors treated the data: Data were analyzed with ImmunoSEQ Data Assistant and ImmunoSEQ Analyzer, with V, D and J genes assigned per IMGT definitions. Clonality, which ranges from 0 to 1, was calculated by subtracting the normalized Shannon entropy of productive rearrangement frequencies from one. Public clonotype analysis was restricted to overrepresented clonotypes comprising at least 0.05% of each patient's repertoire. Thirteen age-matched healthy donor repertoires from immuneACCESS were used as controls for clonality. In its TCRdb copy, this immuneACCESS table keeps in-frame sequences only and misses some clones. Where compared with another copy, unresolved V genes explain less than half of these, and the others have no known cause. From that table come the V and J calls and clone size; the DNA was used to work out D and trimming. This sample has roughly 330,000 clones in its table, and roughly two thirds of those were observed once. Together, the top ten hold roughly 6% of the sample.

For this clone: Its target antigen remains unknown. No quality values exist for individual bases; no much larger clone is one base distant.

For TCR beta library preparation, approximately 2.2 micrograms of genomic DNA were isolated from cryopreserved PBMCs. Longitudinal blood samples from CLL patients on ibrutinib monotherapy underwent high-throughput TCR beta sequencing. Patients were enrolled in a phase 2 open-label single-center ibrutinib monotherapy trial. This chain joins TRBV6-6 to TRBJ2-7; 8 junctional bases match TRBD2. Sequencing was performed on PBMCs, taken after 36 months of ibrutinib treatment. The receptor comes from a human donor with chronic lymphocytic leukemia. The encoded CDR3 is CASSWRGANEQYF. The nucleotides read TGTGCCAGCAGTTGGCGGGGGGCGAACGAGCAGTACTTC.